This entry describes one T cell receptor (beta chain). In the source study's methods: Nucleated cell number was recorded as an estimate derived from reference gene primer amplification. TCRdb's table, derived via immunoSEQ multiplex PCR, lists solely in-frame clones and lacks some. V, J and clone size reflect that table, while D and trimming were determined from the DNA. The profile shows 50,000 to 75,000 clones, roughly 90% of them singletons. These data belong to a study of blood T cell repertoires in COVID-19. Whole-study context: Material from acute and convalescent COVID-19 was sourced from the United States, Italy and Spain. Sample material is recorded as cDNA or gDNA derived from T cells, B-cell-depleted T cells, or PBMCs.

Looked up from germline, CDR1 is SGDLS and CDR2 is YYNGEE. V dropped 0 bases and J dropped 3; count of bases not matched to a gene: 5. The CDR3 covers 15 residues. The chain recombines TRBV9 with TRBJ2-7, with 8 bases fitting TRBD2. Sequences were obtained from peripheral blood. The TCR comes from a woman between 45 and 60 years old with active or convalescent COVID-19. CDR3 loop: CASSVDERERYEQYF. The DNA of the CDR3 is TGTGCCAGCAGCGTAGACGAGCGGGAGCGCTACGAGCAGTACTTC.